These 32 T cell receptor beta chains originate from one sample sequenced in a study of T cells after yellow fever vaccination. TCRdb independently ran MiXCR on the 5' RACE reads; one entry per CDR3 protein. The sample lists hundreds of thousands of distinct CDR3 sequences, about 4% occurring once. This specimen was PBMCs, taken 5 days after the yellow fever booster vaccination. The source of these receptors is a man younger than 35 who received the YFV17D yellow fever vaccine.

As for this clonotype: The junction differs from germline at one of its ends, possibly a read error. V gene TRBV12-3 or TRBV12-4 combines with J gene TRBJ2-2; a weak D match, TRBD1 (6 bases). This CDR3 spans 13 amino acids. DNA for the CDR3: TGTGCCAGCATTTTACAGGGCTCCGGGGAGCTGTTTTTT. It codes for CASILQGSGELFF.

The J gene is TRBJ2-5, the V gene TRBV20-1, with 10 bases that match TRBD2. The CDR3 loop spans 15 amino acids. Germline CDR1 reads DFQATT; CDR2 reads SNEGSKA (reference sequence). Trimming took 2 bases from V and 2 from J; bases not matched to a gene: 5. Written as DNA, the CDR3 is TGCAGTGCTAGAAGGACTAGCGGTTTTCAAGAGACCCAGTACTTC. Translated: CSARRTSGFQETQYF.

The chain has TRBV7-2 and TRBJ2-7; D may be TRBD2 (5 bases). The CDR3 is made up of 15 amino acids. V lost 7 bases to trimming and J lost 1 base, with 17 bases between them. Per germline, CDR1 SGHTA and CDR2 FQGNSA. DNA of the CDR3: TGTGCCAGCAAAGTGGCGGGTCCGTCGTCCTACGAGCAGTACTTC. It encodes CASKVAGPSSYEQYF.

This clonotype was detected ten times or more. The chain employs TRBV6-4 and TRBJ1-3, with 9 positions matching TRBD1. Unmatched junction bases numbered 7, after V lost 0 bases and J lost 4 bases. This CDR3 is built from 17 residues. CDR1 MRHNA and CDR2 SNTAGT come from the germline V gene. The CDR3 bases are TGTGCCAGCAGTGACTCGATTGGGACAGGGAGAGGAAACACCATATATTTT. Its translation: CASSDSIGTGRGNTIYF.

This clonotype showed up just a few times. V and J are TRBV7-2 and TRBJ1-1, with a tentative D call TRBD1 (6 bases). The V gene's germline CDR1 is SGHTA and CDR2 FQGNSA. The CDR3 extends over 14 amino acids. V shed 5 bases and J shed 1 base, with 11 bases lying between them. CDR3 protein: CASSRRTANTEAFF. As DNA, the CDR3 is TGTGCCAGCAGCCGTAGGACAGCGAACACTGAAGCTTTCTTT.

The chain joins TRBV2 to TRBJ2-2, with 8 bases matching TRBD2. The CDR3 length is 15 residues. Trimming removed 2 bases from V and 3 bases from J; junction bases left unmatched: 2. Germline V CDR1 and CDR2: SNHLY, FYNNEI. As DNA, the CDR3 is TGTGCCAGCAGTGAATCGGGGGGGCACACCGGGGAGCTGTTTTTT. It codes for CASSESGGHTGELFF.

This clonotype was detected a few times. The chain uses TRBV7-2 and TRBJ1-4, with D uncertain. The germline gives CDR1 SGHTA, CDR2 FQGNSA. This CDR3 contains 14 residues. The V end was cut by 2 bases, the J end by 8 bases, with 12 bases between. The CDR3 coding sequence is TGTGCCAGCAGCTTAAGTCCCCGAGGGGAAAAACTGTTTTTT. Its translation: CASSLSPRGEKLFF.

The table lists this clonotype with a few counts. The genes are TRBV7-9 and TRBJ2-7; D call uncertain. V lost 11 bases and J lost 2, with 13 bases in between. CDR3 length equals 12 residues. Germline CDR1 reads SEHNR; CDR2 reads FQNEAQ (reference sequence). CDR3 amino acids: CASGEVTYEQYF. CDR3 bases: TGTGCCTCTGGCGAGGTAACCTACGAGCAGTACTTC.

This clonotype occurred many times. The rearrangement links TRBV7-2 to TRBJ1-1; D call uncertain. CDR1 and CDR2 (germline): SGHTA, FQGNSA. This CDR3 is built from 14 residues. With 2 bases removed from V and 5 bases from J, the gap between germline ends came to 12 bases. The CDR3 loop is CASSLWGRGTEAFF. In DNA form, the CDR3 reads TGTGCCAGCAGCTTATGGGGTCGTGGGACTGAAGCTTTCTTT.

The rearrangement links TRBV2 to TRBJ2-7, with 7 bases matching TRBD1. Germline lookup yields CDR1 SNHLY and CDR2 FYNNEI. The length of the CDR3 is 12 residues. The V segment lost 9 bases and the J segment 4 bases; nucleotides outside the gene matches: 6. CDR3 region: CARGQSIYEQYV. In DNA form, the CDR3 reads TGTGCCAGGGGACAGTCCATTTACGAGCAGTACGTC.

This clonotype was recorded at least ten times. CDR3 nucleotide sequence: TGTGCCAGCAGCCTAGCTAGCGGGGGGGCGTTCGGGGCAGATACGCAGTATTTT. Its protein product is CASSLASGGAFGADTQYF. The rearrangement links TRBV5-4 to TRBJ2-3; 12 positions agree with TRBD2. This CDR3 spans 18 amino acids. Germline V CDR1 and CDR2: SGHNT, YYREEE (reference sequence). Trimming at V came to 4 bases and at J to 4 bases, leaving 13 bases not matched to a gene.

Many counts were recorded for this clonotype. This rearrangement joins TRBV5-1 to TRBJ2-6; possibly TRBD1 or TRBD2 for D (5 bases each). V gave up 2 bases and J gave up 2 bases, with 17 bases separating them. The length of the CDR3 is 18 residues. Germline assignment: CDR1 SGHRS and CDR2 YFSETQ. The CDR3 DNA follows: TGCGCCAGCAGCTTTGCAGGGACGGGTGAGGCTGGGGCCAACGTCCTGACTTTC. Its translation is CASSFAGTGEAGANVLTF.

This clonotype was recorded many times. The CDR3 loop is CASSLAIAGRNTGELFF. CDR3 sequence (DNA): TGTGCCAGCAGCTTGGCCATAGCAGGGCGGAACACCGGGGAGCTGTTTTTT. The rearrangement links TRBV5-5 to TRBJ2-2; D is perhaps TRBD1 (5 bases). The germline V gene encodes CDR1 SGHKS and CDR2 YYEKEE (reference sequence). The CDR3 consists of 17 residues. Deletions cut 0 bases from V and 1 base from J, with 13 bases between.

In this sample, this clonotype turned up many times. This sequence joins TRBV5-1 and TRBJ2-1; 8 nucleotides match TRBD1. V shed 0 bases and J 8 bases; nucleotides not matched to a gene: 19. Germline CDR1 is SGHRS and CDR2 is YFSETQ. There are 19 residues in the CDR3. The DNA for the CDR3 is TGCGCCAGCAGCTTGGCCTGGCCAGGAGGGCAGGGGGCCAGGGATGAGCAGTTCTTC. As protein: CASSLAWPGGQGARDEQFF.

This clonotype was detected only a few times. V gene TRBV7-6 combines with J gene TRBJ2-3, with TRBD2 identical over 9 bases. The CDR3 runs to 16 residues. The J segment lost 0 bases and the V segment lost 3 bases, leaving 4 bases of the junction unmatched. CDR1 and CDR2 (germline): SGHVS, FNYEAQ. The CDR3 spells CASSLGLAISTDTQYF. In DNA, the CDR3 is TGTGCCAGCAGCTTGGGACTAGCAATAAGCACAGATACGCAGTATTTT.

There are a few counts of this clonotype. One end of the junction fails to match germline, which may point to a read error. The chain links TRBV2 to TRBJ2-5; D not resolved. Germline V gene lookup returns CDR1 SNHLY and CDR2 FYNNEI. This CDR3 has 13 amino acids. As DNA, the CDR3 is TGTACCAGCAATGGGCCGAACGGAGAGACCCAGTACTTC. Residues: CTSNGPNGETQYF.

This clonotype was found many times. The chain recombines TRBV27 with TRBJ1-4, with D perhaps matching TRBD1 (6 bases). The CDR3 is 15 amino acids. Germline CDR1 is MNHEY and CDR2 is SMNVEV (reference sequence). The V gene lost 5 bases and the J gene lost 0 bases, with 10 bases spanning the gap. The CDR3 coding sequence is TGTGCCAGCAGTAGACAGGTCGCAACTAATGAAAAACTGTTTTTT. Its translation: CASSRQVATNEKLFF.

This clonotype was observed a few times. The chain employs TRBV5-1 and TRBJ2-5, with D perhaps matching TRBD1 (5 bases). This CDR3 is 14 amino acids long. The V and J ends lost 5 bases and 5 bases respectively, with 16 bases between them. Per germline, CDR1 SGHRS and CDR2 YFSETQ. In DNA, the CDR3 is TGCGCCAGCAGTTATACAGGTACACGGGAGACCCAGTACTTC. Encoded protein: CASSYTGTRETQYF.

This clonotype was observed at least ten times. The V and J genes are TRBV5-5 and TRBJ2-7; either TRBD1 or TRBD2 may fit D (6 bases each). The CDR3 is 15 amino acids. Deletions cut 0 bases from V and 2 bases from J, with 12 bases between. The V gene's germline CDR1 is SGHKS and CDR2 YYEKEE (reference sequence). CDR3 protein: CASSLVGGHTYEQYV. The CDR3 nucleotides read TGTGCCAGCAGCTTGGTCGGGGGCCATACCTACGAGCAGTACGTC.

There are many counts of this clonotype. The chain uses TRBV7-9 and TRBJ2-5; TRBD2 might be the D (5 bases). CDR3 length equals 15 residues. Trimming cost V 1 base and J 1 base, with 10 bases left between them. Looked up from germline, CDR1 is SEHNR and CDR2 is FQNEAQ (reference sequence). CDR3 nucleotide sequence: TGTGCCAGCAGCTTAGGCCCGGACTCCCAAGAGACCCAGTACTTC. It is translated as CASSLGPDSQETQYF.

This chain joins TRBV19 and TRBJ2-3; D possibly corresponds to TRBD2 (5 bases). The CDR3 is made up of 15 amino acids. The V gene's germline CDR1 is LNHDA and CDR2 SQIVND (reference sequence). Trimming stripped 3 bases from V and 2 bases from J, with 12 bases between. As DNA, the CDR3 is TGTGCCAGTAGTATGGTGGCGGGCTACACAGATACGCAGTATTTT. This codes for CASSMVAGYTDTQYF.

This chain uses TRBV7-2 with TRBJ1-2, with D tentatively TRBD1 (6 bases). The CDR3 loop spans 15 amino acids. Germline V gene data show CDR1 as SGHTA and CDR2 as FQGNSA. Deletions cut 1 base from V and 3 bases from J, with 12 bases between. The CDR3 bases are TGTGCCAGCAGCTTAGAGTCCCACAGGGACTATGGCTACACCTTC. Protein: CASSLESHRDYGYTF.

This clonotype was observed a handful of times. The CDR3 DNA sequence: TGCGCCAGCAGCCGAGACCACCGGTGGGGTGACCCCGACTACAATGAGCAGTTCTTC. It is translated as CASSRDHRWGDPDYNEQFF. This sequence joins TRBV4-3 and TRBJ2-1; D unclear. V lost 4 bases to trimming and J lost 3 bases, with 25 bases between them. The germline V gene has CDR1 LGHNA and CDR2 YSLEER. CDR3 length equals 19 residues.

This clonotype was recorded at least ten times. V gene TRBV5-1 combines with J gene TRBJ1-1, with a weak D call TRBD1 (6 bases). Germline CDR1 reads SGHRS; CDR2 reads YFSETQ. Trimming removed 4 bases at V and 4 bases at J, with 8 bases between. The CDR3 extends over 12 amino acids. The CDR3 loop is CASSLRGTEAFF. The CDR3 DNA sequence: TGCGCCAGCAGCCTCAGGGGCACTGAAGCTTTCTTT.

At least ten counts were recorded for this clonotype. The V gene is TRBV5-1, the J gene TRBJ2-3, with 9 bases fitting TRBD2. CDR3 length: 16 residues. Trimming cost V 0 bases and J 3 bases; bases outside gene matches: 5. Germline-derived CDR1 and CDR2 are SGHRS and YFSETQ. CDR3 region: CASSLDPGLATDTQYF. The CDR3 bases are TGCGCCAGCAGCTTGGATCCGGGACTAGCAACAGATACGCAGTATTTT.

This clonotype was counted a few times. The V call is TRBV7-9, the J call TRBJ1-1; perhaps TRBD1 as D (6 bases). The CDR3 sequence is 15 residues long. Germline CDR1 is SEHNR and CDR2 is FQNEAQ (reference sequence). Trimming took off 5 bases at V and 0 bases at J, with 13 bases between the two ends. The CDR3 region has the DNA TGTGCCAGCAGCCCAGAGACAGGATTGAACACTGAAGCTTTCTTT. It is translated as CASSPETGLNTEAFF.

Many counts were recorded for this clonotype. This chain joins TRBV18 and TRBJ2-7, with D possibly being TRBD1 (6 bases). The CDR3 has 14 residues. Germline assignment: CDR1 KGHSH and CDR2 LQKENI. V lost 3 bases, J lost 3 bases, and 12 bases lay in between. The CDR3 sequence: CASSPRDTNYEQYF. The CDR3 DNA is TGTGCCAGCTCACCCAGGGACACCAACTACGAGCAGTACTTC.

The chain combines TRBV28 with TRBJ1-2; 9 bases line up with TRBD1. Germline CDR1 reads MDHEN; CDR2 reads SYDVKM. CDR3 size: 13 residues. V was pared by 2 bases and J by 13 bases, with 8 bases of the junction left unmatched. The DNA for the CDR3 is TGTGCCAGCAGTTTAAGTAGGGGACAGGGAGGCACCTTC. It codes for CASSLSRGQGGTF.

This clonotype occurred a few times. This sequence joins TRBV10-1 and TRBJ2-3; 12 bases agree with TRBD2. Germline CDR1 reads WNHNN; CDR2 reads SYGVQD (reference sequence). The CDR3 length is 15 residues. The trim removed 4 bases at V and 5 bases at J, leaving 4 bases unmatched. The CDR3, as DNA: TGCGCCAGCAGTGTCGGACTAGCGGGGCGAGATACGCAGTATTTT. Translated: CASSVGLAGRDTQYF.

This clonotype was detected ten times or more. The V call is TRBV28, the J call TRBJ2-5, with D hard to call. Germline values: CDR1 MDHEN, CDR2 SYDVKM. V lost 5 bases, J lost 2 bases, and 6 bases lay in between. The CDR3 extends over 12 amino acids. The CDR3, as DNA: TGTGCCAGCAGTGTCAGTCAAGAGACCCAGTACTTC. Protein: CASSVSQETQYF. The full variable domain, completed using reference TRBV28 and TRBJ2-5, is DVKVTQSSRYLVKRTGEKVFLECVQDMDHENMFWYRQDPGLGLRLIYFSYDVKMKEKGDIPEGYSVSREKKERFSLILESASTNQTSMYLCASSVSQETQYFGPGTRLLVL.

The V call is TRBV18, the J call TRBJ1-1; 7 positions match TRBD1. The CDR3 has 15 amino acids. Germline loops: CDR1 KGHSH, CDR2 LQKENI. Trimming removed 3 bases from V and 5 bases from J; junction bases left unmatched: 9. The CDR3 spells CASSPTTGITTEAFF. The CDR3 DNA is TGTGCCAGCTCACCGACGACAGGGATTACAACTGAAGCTTTCTTT.

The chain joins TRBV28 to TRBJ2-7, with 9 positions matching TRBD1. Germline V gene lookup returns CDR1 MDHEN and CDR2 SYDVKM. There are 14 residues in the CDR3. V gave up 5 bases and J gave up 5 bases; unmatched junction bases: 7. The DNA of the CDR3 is TGTGCCAGCAGTCCTGGACAGGGGCGTAACGAGCAGTACGTC. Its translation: CASSPGQGRNEQYV.